The 27 T cell receptor beta chains listed next were all sequenced from one sample in a study of cytomegalovirus exposure and HLA in healthy donors. The table came from immunoSEQ multiplex PCR; TCRdb's copy has only in-frame clones and leaves some out. This table has roughly 150,000 clones, around 96% appearing once. Sequences were obtained from PBMCs. Source of these receptors: a woman between 18 and 29 years old in good health and CMV-seronegative.

The V call is TRBV7-3, the J call TRBJ1-4; 7 bases are shared with TRBD1. The CDR3 length is 15 residues. The germline V gene encodes CDR1 SGHTA and CDR2 FQGTGA. Losses at the gene ends were 0 bases for V and 5 bases for J; bases not matched to a gene: 3. The CDR3 reads CASSLTGTANEKLFF. The DNA of the CDR3 is TGTGCCAGCAGCTTAACCGGGACAGCGAATGAAAAACTGTTTTTT.

The chain couples TRBV6-5 to TRBJ2-1; 9 bases agree with TRBD1. The CDR3 runs 15 residues. J lost 6 bases, V lost 6 bases, and 9 bases had no gene match. Germline assignment: CDR1 MNHEY and CDR2 SVGAGI. This chain's CDR3 is CASRDPGQGGNEQFF. For the CDR3, the DNA is TGTGCCAGCAGGGACCCGGGACAGGGTGGCAATGAGCAGTTCTTC.

Comments on this clone: At one boundary the junction diverges from the germline segment, which might be a read error. The rearrangement joins TRBV6-1 to TRBJ1-4; 7 bases agree with TRBD1. Germline V gene sequence: CDR1 MNHNS, CDR2 SASEGT. The CDR3 has 15 amino acids. As DNA, the CDR3 is TGTGCCAGCAGAGAAGCCGGGACAGCCGGGGAAAAACTGTTTTTT. This codes for CASREAGTAGEKLFF.

V usage is TRBV18 and J usage is TRBJ2-3; D not resolved. V dropped 5 bases and J dropped 0 bases, with 6 bases sitting between them. Germline assignment: CDR1 KGHSH and CDR2 LQKENI. The CDR3 extends over 13 amino acids. The DNA of the CDR3 is TGTGCCAGCTCAAGAGGTAGCACAGATACGCAGTATTTT. Its protein is CASSRGSTDTQYF.

The V call is TRBV9, the J call TRBJ1-3; D not certain. Germline-derived CDR1 and CDR2 are SGDLS and YYNGEE. Trimming stripped 4 bases from V and 0 bases from J, with 11 bases between. The CDR3 loop spans 15 amino acids. The CDR3 loop reads CASSSRDISGNTIYF. In nucleotides, the CDR3 is TGTGCCAGCAGCTCCCGGGATATCTCTGGAAACACCATATATTTT.

In the case of this clone: Compared with germline, one end of the junction differs, possibly owing to a read error. V is TRBV7-3 and J is TRBJ2-1; D is unclear. Germline-derived CDR1 and CDR2 are SGHTA and FQGTGA. This CDR3 is 15 amino acids long. The CDR3 region is CASRLTAAPFNEQFF. The CDR3 DNA reads as TGTGCCAGCAGGTTAACAGCTGCTCCCTTCAATGAGCAGTTCTTC.

This rearrangement joins TRBV4-2 to TRBJ1-4; TRBD1 might be the D (6 bases). Germline loops: CDR1 LGHNA, CDR2 YNFKEQ. CDR3 length: 15 amino acids. The V gene lost 5 bases and the J gene lost 0 bases, with 10 bases spanning the gap. CDR3 coding DNA: TGTGCCAGCAGCGCCCGGACAGCAACTAATGAAAAACTGTTTTTT. It translates to CASSARTATNEKLFF.

The J gene is TRBJ2-5, the V gene TRBV6-5; possibly TRBD1 for D (6 bases). CDR3 length: 15 amino acids. CDR1 is MNHEY and CDR2 is SVGAGI in the germline V gene. The V end was cut by 2 bases, the J end by 2 bases, with 12 bases between. In DNA form, the CDR3 reads TGTGCCAGCAGTTACAATTTCAGGGGTCAAGAGACCCAGTACTTC. It is translated as CASSYNFRGQETQYF.

The rearrangement links TRBV13 to TRBJ2-3; D perhaps matches TRBD1 (7 bases). V lost 4 bases and J lost 0, with 14 bases in between. The CDR3 contains 16 residues. Germline CDR1 reads PRHDT; CDR2 reads FYEKMQ (reference sequence). CDR3 coding DNA: TGTGCCAGCAGCTCACGGGGGACAGATAGCACAGATACGCAGTATTTT. Protein: CASSSRGTDSTDTQYF.

This clone was detected only once. This sequence joins TRBV11-2 and TRBJ2-3, with D perhaps TRBD2 (5 bases). Germline V lookup: CDR1 SGHAT, CDR2 FQNNGV. V was trimmed by 1 base and J by 6 bases, leaving 8 bases between them. The length of the CDR3 is 13 residues. CDR3 DNA sequence: TGTGCCAGCAGCTTAGCGGAGGCGGATACGCAGTATTTT. Translating it yields CASSLAEADTQYF. The whole variable domain, remainder taken from reference TRBV11-2 and TRBJ2-3, is EAGVAQSPRYKIIEKRQSVAFWCNPISGHATLYWYQQILGQGPKLLIQFQNNGVVDDSQLPKDRFSAERLKGVDSTLKIQPAKLEDSAVYLCASSLAEADTQYFGPGTRLTVL.

The rearrangement uses TRBV27 and TRBJ2-7; possibly TRBD1 for D (6 bases). The CDR3 length is 15 residues. The germline V gene has CDR1 MNHEY and CDR2 SMNVEV (reference sequence). Between the trimmed V and J ends, which lost 4 bases and 0 bases, there was a span of 13 bases. As DNA, the CDR3 is TGTGCCAGCAGTTCAATCGGACAGATCTCCTACGAGCAGTACTTC. Amino acids: CASSSIGQISYEQYF.

The V and J genes are TRBV11-2 and TRBJ2-3; D call uncertain. This CDR3 region has 14 residues. Trimming removed 7 bases from V and 5 bases from J, with 16 bases in between. Per the germline V gene, CDR1 is SGHAT and CDR2 is FQNNGV. This CDR3 reads CASTWAYTQDTQYF. CDR3 bases: TGTGCCAGCACCTGGGCTTATACACAAGATACGCAGTATTTT.

The chain joins TRBV19 to TRBJ2-7, with a tentative D call TRBD2 (5 bases). With 6 bases removed from V and 2 bases from J, the gap between germline ends came to 17 bases. CDR3 length equals 15 residues. Germline-derived CDR1 and CDR2 are LNHDA and SQIVND (reference sequence). The DNA for the CDR3 is TGTGCCAGTAGCCCCGGCTACGAGGGCCCCTACGAGCAGTACTTC. It yields the protein CASSPGYEGPYEQYF.

The chain has TRBV27 and TRBJ1-4; no reliable D call. Looked up from germline, CDR1 is MNHEY and CDR2 is SMNVEV (reference sequence). The ends were cut back, 9 bases at V and 7 bases at J, with 15 bases in the middle. CDR3 length: 13 amino acids. In DNA, the CDR3 is TGTGCCAGTGGCCCGAGGGAAAGTGAAAAACTGTTTTTT. Its translation: CASGPRESEKLFF.

This sequence joins TRBV15 and TRBJ1-4, with 8 bases that match TRBD1. V was clipped by 1 base and J by 7 bases; unmatched bases: 8. Germline lookup yields CDR1 LNHNV and CDR2 YYDKDF (reference sequence). This CDR3 contains 16 residues. In DNA form, the CDR3 reads TGTGCCACCAGCAGAGGGGGTACAGGGGGAGGTGAAAAACTGTTTTTT. Its protein is CATSRGGTGGGEKLFF.

The chain employs TRBV6-6 and TRBJ2-7, with 7 bases identical to TRBD2. Germline assignment: CDR1 MNHNY and CDR2 SVGAGI (reference sequence). J gave up 4 bases and V 2 bases, and 2 bases lay outside the gene matches. This CDR3 has 13 amino acids. The DNA of the CDR3 is TGTGCCAGCAGTTACGGGGGGGAGTACGAGCAGTACTTC. Protein sequence: CASSYGGEYEQYF.

This chain uses TRBV7-2 with TRBJ2-7, with TRBD2 identical over 8 bases. CDR1 and CDR2 (germline): SGHTA, FQGNSA. The CDR3 length is 14 residues. The J segment lost 0 bases and the V segment lost 5 bases, leaving 3 bases of the junction unmatched. In DNA form, the CDR3 reads TGTGCCAGCAGCCTCGGGGGGGTCTCCTACGAGCAGTACTTC. Encoded protein: CASSLGGVSYEQYF.

The chain combines TRBV9 with TRBJ1-5; 8 bases match TRBD1. The germline gives CDR1 SGDLS, CDR2 YYNGEE. The CDR3 spans 15 residues. The V segment lost 3 bases and the J segment 4 bases; nucleotides outside the gene matches: 6. This CDR3 reads CASSARDRPNQPQHF. In DNA, the CDR3 is TGTGCCAGCAGCGCGAGGGACAGGCCGAATCAGCCCCAGCATTTT.

V gene TRBV9 combines with J gene TRBJ2-2; TRBD1 matches 7 bases. V lost 5 bases, J lost 8 bases, and 9 bases stayed unmatched. Germline lookup yields CDR1 SGDLS and CDR2 YYNGEE. The CDR3 runs 14 residues. The CDR3 DNA is TGTGCCAGCAGGGGCACAGGGGATTGGGGGGAGCTGTTTTTT. Protein product: CASRGTGDWGELFF.

V gene TRBV7-2 combines with J gene TRBJ1-5; possibly TRBD1 for D (5 bases). V was trimmed by 6 bases and J by 0 bases, leaving 12 bases between them. The CDR3 runs 15 residues. Germline assignment: CDR1 SGHTA and CDR2 FQGNSA. The CDR3 DNA reads as TGTGCCAGCAGAAGACAGAGCGATAGCAATCAGCCCCAGCATTTT. It encodes CASRRQSDSNQPQHF.

The chain recombines TRBV5-4 with TRBJ2-3, with D maybe TRBD1 (5 bases). V shed 4 bases and J shed 0 bases, with 9 bases lying between them. CDR3 length: 14 amino acids. The germline V gene encodes CDR1 SGHNT and CDR2 YYREEE (reference sequence). The CDR3 protein is CASSPRQSTDTQYF. For the CDR3, the DNA is TGTGCCAGCAGCCCCCGACAGAGCACAGATACGCAGTATTTT.

The chain links TRBV5-8 to TRBJ1-2, with TRBD1 identical over 7 bases. With 1 base clipped from V and 4 bases from J, the junction kept 10 bases outside the gene matches. The CDR3 loop spans 16 amino acids. Germline CDR1 is SGHTS and CDR2 is YDEGEE. CDR3 DNA: TGTGCCAGCAGCTTGACCGGGACAGCTAAGACCTATGGCTACACCTTC. This sequence encodes CASSLTGTAKTYGYTF.

The chain is built from TRBV7-3 and TRBJ1-5; D gene ambiguous. Deletions cut 3 bases from V and 4 bases from J, with 7 bases between. CDR1 and CDR2 (germline): SGHTA, FQGTGA. The CDR3 totals 13 residues. The CDR3 coding sequence is TGTGCCAGCAGCTTCGGCGGTAATCAGCCCCAGCATTTT. Translated: CASSFGGNQPQHF.

This sequence joins TRBV18 and TRBJ2-5, with a tentative D call TRBD2 (6 bases). V lost 6 bases, J lost 5 bases, and 16 bases lay in between. The CDR3 is 14 residues long. The V gene's germline CDR1 is KGHSH and CDR2 LQKENI. The CDR3 DNA reads TGTGCCAGCTCCCCTAGTTTGGAGGGCGAGACCCAGTACTTC. This translates into CASSPSLEGETQYF. Complete variable domain (other parts from reference TRBV18 and TRBJ2-5): NAGVMQNPRHLVRRRGQEARLRCSPMKGHSHVYWYRQLPEEGLKFMVYLQKENIIDESGMPKERFSAEFPKEGPSILRIQQVVRGDSAAYFCASSPSLEGETQYFGPGTRLLVL.

The rearrangement joins TRBV2 to TRBJ1-6; weak D call: TRBD1 (6 bases). With 4 bases removed from V and 8 bases from J, the gap between germline ends came to 18 bases. In germline, CDR1 is SNHLY, CDR2 FYNNEI. The CDR3 consists of 16 residues. The CDR3 sequence is CASSVGPRGGYSPLHF. CDR3 DNA: TGTGCCAGCAGTGTAGGGCCAAGGGGGGGTTATTCACCCCTCCACTTT.

The genes are TRBV5-6 and TRBJ1-1; D is ambiguous. Germline-derived CDR1 and CDR2 are SGHDT and YYEEEE. The CDR3 is 12 residues long. Trimming took off 4 bases at V and 6 bases at J, with 10 bases between the two ends. The CDR3 here is CASSGPEAEAFF. The CDR3 bases are TGTGCCAGCAGCGGCCCAGAAGCTGAAGCTTTCTTT. The variable domain in full, with the rest retrieved from reference TRBV5-6 and TRBJ1-1, is DAGVTQSPTHLIKTRGQQVTLRCSPKSGHDTVSWYQQALGQGPQFIFQYYEEEERQRGNFPDRFSGHQFPNYSSELNVNALLLGDSALYLCASSGPEAEAFFGQGTRLTVV.

A single count supports this clone. V is TRBV7-3 and J is TRBJ2-6; 10 bases match TRBD1. Germline V CDR1 and CDR2: SGHTA, FQGTGA. After removal of 1 base from V and 4 bases from J, the junction contained 10 bases not matched to a gene. The CDR3 is 19 residues long. CDR3 sequence: CASSLRPGQGTTGANVLTF. The DNA of the CDR3 is TGTGCCAGCAGCTTAAGACCGGGACAGGGGACTACCGGGGCCAACGTCCTGACTTTC.